The clone carrying this T cell receptor beta chain has just a few counts. What it binds is not known. The sample comes from a study of CD8 T cells in ankylosing spondylitis. Study outcomes and limitations: The clones that were linked to disease were reported to be significantly enriched in matched synovial fluid samples from ankylosing spondylitis patients.

Making use of molecular barcodes, quantitative 5'-RACE generated TCR beta libraries. TCRdb processed the 5' RACE reads anew with MiXCR; each CDR3 protein has one entry. In the table there are 300,000 to 400,000 distinct CDR3 sequences, 20% of which are singletons. Trimming removed 8 bases from V and 2 bases from J, with 16 bases in between. Germline CDR1 reads MGHRA; CDR2 reads YSYEKL. The CDR3 loop spans 14 amino acids. The TCR was taken from a male donor with ankylosing spondylitis or in good health (not recorded which). Material: blood, either unsorted or a sorted T cell fraction (not recorded which). The chain carries TRBV4-1 and TRBJ2-7; no definite D call. The CDR3 DNA sequence: TGCGCCAGCTCCCCTTCACGGTTTGCCTACGAGCAGTACTTC. It is translated as CASSPSRFAYEQYF.